This paragraph reports one T cell receptor (beta chain). This sample was taken from a study of radiation and T cells in renal cell carcinoma. Study background: Nephrectomy followed 15 Gy stereotactic body radiation by 4 weeks.

Germline values: CDR1 MDHEN, CDR2 SYDVKM. This CDR3 contains 15 residues. Deletions cut 2 bases from V and 1 base from J, with 12 bases between. Profiling relied on immunoSEQ multiplex PCR, and the TCRdb table lists in-frame clones only, not all of them. The sample holds about 150,000 clones, 88% seen once. Described time point: baseline pretreatment blood. Treatment described: 15 Gy SBRT to primary tumor, nephrectomy 4 weeks later. This specimen was blood, taken from a patient whose treatment included radiotherapy and nephrectomy. The chain carries TRBV28 and TRBJ2-7; possible D gene TRBD1, 6 bases. This receptor was identified in a woman between 65 and 79 years old with renal cell carcinoma. CDR3 in DNA: TGTGCCAGCAGTTTAAATAACGACAGGTCCTACGAGCAGTACTTC. It is translated as CASSLNNDRSYEQYF.